A single sample is the source of the 13 T cell receptor beta chains below, sequenced in a study of shared clonotypes between healthy human individuals. Sequencing used immunoSEQ multiplex PCR; TCRdb keeps in-frame clones, though not all of them. The sample lists millions of clones; 85% to 95% were seen once. Cells designated naive CD8 were CD45RO-negative and were positively selected for CCR7, with terminally differentiated effector memory CD45RA+ cells excluded. Sequencing was carried out using naive CD8+ T cells from PBMCs. All receptors derive from a man aged 18 to 30 in good health. Some clones in this sample may be carry-over from other donors' samples.

The J gene is TRBJ2-7, the V gene TRBV11-2; D unclear. Germline V lookup: CDR1 SGHAT, CDR2 FQNNGV. V lost 4 bases, J lost 3 bases, and 7 bases lay in between. This CDR3 spans 12 amino acids. The CDR3 DNA reads TGTGCCAGCAGCTCATATAACTACGAGCAGTACTTC. The encoded protein is CASSSYNYEQYF.

V is TRBV18 and J is TRBJ1-2; tentatively, D is TRBD1 (6 bases). Trimming removed 1 base from V and 14 bases from J, with 23 bases in between. This CDR3 is 15 amino acids long. Per the germline V gene, CDR1 is KGHSH and CDR2 is LQKENI. The CDR3 spells CASSPQTGNRPWMTF. CDR3 nucleotides: TGTGCCAGCTCACCACAAACAGGGAACAGACCGTGGATGACCTTC.

The chain is built from TRBV27 and TRBJ2-7; D gene unclear. CDR1 and CDR2 from the germline V gene are MNHEY and SMNVEV (reference sequence). Trimming shortened V by 6 bases and J by 7 bases, and 22 bases separated the two germline ends. The CDR3 length is 15 residues. The CDR3, as DNA: TGTGCCAGCAGCCCTAAGGGAATGGTCCCCTTAGAGCAGTACTTC. It yields the protein CASSPKGMVPLEQYF.

The J gene is TRBJ2-7, the V gene TRBV6-5; possibly TRBD2 for D (5 bases). The V end lost 0 bases, the J end lost 5 bases, and 14 bases lay between the germline ends. Germline V gene sequence: CDR1 MNHEY, CDR2 SVGAGI. The CDR3 has 15 residues. This chain's CDR3 is CASSYSRHLGDEQYF. CDR3 coding DNA: TGTGCCAGCAGTTACTCGAGGCACCTCGGGGACGAGCAGTACTTC.

V is TRBV27 and J is TRBJ2-2; weak D call: TRBD1 (5 bases). V shed 2 bases and J shed 6 bases, with 10 bases lying between them. This CDR3 has 14 amino acids. Germline CDR1 reads MNHEY; CDR2 reads SMNVEV (reference sequence). As DNA, the CDR3 is TGTGCCAGCAGTTTAGTGATGGGGCCCGGGGAGCTGTTTTTT. Amino acid sequence: CASSLVMGPGELFF.

The chain employs TRBV6-6 and TRBJ1-3, with 7 positions matching TRBD1. Trimming removed 6 bases from V and 3 bases from J; junction bases left unmatched: 11. CDR1 and CDR2 (germline): MNHNY, SVGAGI (reference sequence). This CDR3 is built from 16 residues. This CDR3 reads CASSLFDREIGNTIYF. CDR3 DNA sequence: TGTGCCAGCAGCCTATTTGACAGGGAAATTGGAAACACCATATATTTT.

V and J are TRBV7-9 and TRBJ2-1; D is undetermined. This CDR3 is 15 amino acids long. Trimming took off 0 bases at V and 1 base at J, with 7 bases between the two ends. Germline V gene lookup returns CDR1 SEHNR and CDR2 FQNEAQ (reference sequence). The CDR3, as DNA: TGTGCCAGCAGCTTAGCGCCGTCTTCCTACAATGAGCAGTTCTTC. Amino acid sequence: CASSLAPSSYNEQFF.

The chain combines TRBV27 with TRBJ2-3; TRBD2 matches at 7 bases. This CDR3 is built from 16 residues. Germline CDR1 MNHEY, CDR2 SMNVEV (reference sequence). The junction had 8 bases not matched to a gene; V was cut back by 5 bases and J by 0 bases. The CDR3 DNA follows: TGTGCCAGCAGTATTCGACTAGCTACTAGCACAGATACGCAGTATTTT. The encoded protein is CASSIRLATSTDTQYF.

The V gene is TRBV16, the J gene TRBJ1-1, with no clear D. The CDR3 extends over 13 amino acids. Germline V CDR1 and CDR2: KGHSY, FQNENV. V dropped 8 bases and J dropped 7 bases, with 17 bases sitting between them. The CDR3 region has the DNA TGTGCCAGCGGGTTTCTGGCACGGGGTGAAGCTTTCTTT. Protein sequence: CASGFLARGEAFF.

The V and J genes are TRBV19 and TRBJ2-1; D unresolved. The V gene's germline CDR1 is LNHDA and CDR2 SQIVND (reference sequence). Trimming pared 3 bases from V and 2 bases from J, leaving 14 bases between. The length of the CDR3 is 16 residues. The CDR3 here is CASSMYAEWAYNEQFF. CDR3 DNA sequence: TGTGCCAGTAGTATGTATGCAGAGTGGGCCTACAATGAGCAGTTCTTC.

This rearrangement joins TRBV19 to TRBJ1-2, with D unresolved. The V end lost 7 bases, the J end lost 8 bases, and 14 bases lay between the germline ends. The CDR3 length is 12 residues. Germline V gene lookup returns CDR1 LNHDA and CDR2 SQIVND (reference sequence). The CDR3 sequence is CASTQGLFGYTF. CDR3 sequence (DNA): TGTGCCAGTACCCAAGGCCTCTTCGGCTACACCTTC.

This clone was observed a handful of times. The rearrangement joins TRBV7-6 to TRBJ2-7, with a tentative D call TRBD2 (5 bases). The germline gives CDR1 SGHVS, CDR2 FNYEAQ. CDR3 length: 15 residues. The germline V and J ends were trimmed by 4 bases and 4 bases, with 17 bases remaining between them. CDR3 loop: CASSSSRTGNYEQYF. CDR3 DNA: TGTGCCAGCAGCTCTTCCCGGACGGGGAATTACGAGCAGTACTTC.

The chain is built from TRBV7-3 and TRBJ2-2, with TRBD2 identical over 7 bases. Trimming took 8 bases from V and 2 from J; bases not matched to a gene: 5. This CDR3 contains 14 residues. Germline lookup yields CDR1 SGHTA and CDR2 FQGTGA. In nucleotides, the CDR3 is TGTGCCAGCGGGACGGGGGGAAACACCGGGGAGCTGTTTTTT. It specifies CASGTGGNTGELFF.